The clone carrying this TCR beta chain turned up a few times. What it recognizes is unknown. The sample is drawn from a study of CD8 T cells in ankylosing spondylitis. Study observations and caveats: Within ankylosing spondylitis blood, a TCR beta motif made up of eight or nine highly homologous variants appeared to be characteristic. Enrichment of disease-linked clones was reportedly significant in matched ankylosing spondylitis synovial fluid.

Generation of TCR beta libraries employed quantitative 5'-RACE incorporating molecular barcodes. TCRdb re-called the 5' RACE reads with MiXCR, one entry per CDR3 protein. In the table there are 290,000 or so distinct CDR3 sequences, roughly 20% of which are singletons. The junction had 12 bases not matched to a gene; V was cut back by 4 bases and J by 6 bases. The germline CDR1 and CDR2 sequences are MNHEY and SVGEGT. There are 16 residues in the CDR3. The source is a female donor with ankylosing spondylitis or in good health (not recorded which). Sequencing was done on a sample of blood, either unsorted or a sorted T cell fraction (not recorded which). The rearrangement uses TRBV6-2 or TRBV6-3 and TRBJ2-1, with 7 bases aligning to TRBD2. The CDR3 loop reads CASSSRTSDPPNEQFF. The DNA for the CDR3 is TGTGCCAGCAGTTCGCGAACTAGCGACCCCCCCAATGAGCAGTTCTTC.